This paragraph reports one TCR beta chain. Its specificity is not known. Germline CDR1 reads MGHRA; CDR2 reads YSYEKL. J gave up 2 bases and V 1 base, and 6 bases lay outside the gene matches. The CDR3 is 16 amino acids. The repertoire was sequenced with immunoSEQ multiplex PCR; TCRdb's copy has only in-frame clones and lacks some. This sample carries tens of thousands of clones, about 90% of them seen once, and the ten largest clones take less than 5.5%. The data were obtained in a study of OX40 agonist ivuxolimab in advanced cancers. Across the study: Patients received intravenous ivuxolimab every 2 weeks at 0.01 to 10 mg/kg. Dose-escalation patients had hepatocellular carcinoma, melanoma, renal cell or head and neck cancer.

Whole-study results and caveats: The study found among the lowest clonal expansion in partial responders at 0.1-3.0 mg/kg.

This receptor was obtained from an adult with an advanced solid tumor such as melanoma, head and neck, liver or kidney cancer. The rearrangement links TRBV4-1 to TRBJ2-3; 7 nucleotides line up with TRBD2. This material consisted of CD4+ or CD8+ T cells sorted from blood, taken in a trial of the OX40 agonist ivuxolimab. The CDR3 protein is CASSQVWAGDTDTQYF. The CDR3 DNA reads TGCGCCAGCAGCCAAGTGTGGGCGGGGGACACAGATACGCAGTATTTT.